Given below is one TCR beta chain in context. Its antigen is not known. CDR1 and CDR2 from the germline V gene are SGDLS and YYNGEE. The CDR3 loop spans 17 amino acids. The V and J ends lost 3 bases and 4 bases respectively, with 21 bases between them. PCR employed 60 Vbeta and 13 Jbeta primers. In the source study's methods: In a later analysis, 70 million to 80 million unique TCR beta chains included roughly 11 million shared by two or more donors. TCRdb keeps only in-frame clones here, not all; method: immunoSEQ multiplex PCR. The V and J calls and the clone size are those of that table, but D and trimming were determined from the DNA. Of some 150,000 clones detected, roughly 84% appear once; the ten largest clones hold roughly 2.7%. The sample comes from a study of cytomegalovirus exposure and HLA in healthy donors. Regarding the study as a whole: When the data were analyzed later, several of the most significant clusters appeared to be linked to common viral pathogens. Across donors, most TCRs were seen rarely, yet some public ones were widespread.

The sequenced material came from PBMCs. The chain couples TRBV9 to TRBJ2-3; the D is unclear. This clonotype originated in a boy aged 2 to 9 in good health and CMV-seronegative. The CDR3 DNA follows: TGTGCCAGCAGCGATATCCGGCAGGCCCTTGGGCCAGATACGCAGTATTTT. Amino acids: CASSDIRQALGPDTQYF.